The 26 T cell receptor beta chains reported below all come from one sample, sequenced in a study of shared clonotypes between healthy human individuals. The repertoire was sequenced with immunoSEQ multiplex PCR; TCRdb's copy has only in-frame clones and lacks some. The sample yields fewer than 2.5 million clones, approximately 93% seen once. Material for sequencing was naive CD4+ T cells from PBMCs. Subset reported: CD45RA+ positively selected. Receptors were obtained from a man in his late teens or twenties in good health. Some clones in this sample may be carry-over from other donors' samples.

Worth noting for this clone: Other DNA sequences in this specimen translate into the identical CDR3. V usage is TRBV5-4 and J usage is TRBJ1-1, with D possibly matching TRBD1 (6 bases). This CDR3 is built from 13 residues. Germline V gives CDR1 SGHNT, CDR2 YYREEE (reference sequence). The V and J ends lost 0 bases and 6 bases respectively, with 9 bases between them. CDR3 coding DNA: TGTGCCAGCAGCTTGGTTAGGGGGGCTGAAGCTTTCTTT. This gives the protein CASSLVRGAEAFF.

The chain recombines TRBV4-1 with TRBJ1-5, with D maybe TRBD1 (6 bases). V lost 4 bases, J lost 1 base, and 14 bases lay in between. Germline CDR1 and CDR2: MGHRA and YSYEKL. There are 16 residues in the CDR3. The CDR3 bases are TGCGCCAGCAGCCCGATCAGGGGTGGGAGCAATCAGCCCCAGCATTTT. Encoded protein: CASSPIRGGSNQPQHF.

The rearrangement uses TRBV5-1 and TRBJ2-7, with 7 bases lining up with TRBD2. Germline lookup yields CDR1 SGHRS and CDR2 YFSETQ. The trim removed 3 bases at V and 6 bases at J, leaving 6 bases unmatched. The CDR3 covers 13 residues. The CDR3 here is CASSSAGASEQYF. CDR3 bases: TGCGCCAGCAGCTCGGCGGGAGCGAGCGAGCAGTACTTC.

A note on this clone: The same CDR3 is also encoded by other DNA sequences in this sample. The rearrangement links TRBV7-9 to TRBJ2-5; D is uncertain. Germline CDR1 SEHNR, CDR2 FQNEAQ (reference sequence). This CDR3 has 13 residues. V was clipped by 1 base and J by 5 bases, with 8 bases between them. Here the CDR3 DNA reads TGTGCCAGCAGCTTAGTTTTGGGGGAGACCCAGTACTTC. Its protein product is CASSLVLGETQYF.

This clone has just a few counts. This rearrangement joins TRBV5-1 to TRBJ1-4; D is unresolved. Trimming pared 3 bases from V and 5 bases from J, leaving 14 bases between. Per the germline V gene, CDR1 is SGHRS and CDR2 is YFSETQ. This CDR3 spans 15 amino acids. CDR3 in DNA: TGCGCCAGCAGCTCCGGAAGGGTAAACAATGAAAAACTGTTTTTT. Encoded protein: CASSSGRVNNEKLFF.

CDR3 sequence: CASSWADAASGYEQYF. For the CDR3, the DNA is TGCGCCAGCAGCTGGGCAGATGCGGCTAGCGGGTACGAGCAGTACTTC. The genes are TRBV5-1 and TRBJ2-7; TRBD2 agrees at 8 bases. CDR1 and CDR2 from the germline V gene are SGHRS and YFSETQ. The CDR3 runs 16 residues. Trimming took 3 bases from V and 4 from J; bases not matched to a gene: 12. The entire variable domain, with the rest obtained from reference TRBV5-1 and TRBJ2-7, is as follows: KAGVTQTPRYLIKTRGQQVTLSCSPISGHRSVSWYQQTPGQGLQFLFEYFSETQRNKGNFPGRFSGRQFSNSRSEMNVSTLELGDSALYLCASSWADAASGYEQYFGPGTRLTVT.

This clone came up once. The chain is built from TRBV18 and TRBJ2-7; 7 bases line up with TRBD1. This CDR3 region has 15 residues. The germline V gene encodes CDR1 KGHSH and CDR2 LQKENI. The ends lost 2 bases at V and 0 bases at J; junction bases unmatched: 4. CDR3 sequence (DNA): TGTGCCAGCTCACCATACGCAGGGGGCTCCTACGAGCAGTACTTC. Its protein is CASSPYAGGSYEQYF.

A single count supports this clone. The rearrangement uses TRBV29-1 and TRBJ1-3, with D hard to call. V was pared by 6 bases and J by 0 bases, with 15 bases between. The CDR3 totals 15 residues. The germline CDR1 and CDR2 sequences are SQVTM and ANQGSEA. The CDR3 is CSVLTPRSSGNTIYF. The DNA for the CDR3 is TGCAGCGTGTTGACCCCTCGGAGCTCTGGAAACACCATATATTTT.

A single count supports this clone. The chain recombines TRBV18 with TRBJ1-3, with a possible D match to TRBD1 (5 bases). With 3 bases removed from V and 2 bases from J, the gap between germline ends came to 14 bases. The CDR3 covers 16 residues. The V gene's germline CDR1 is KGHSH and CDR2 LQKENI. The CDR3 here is CASSPGTANPGNTIYF. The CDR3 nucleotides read TGTGCCAGCTCACCCGGGACCGCCAACCCTGGAAACACCATATATTTT.

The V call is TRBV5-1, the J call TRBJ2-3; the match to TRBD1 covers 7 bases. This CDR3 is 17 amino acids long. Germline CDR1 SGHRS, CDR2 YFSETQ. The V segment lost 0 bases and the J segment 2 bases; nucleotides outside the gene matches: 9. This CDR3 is CASSLAWDSRLTDTQYF. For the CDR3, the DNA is TGCGCCAGCAGCTTGGCTTGGGACAGCAGACTCACAGATACGCAGTATTTT.

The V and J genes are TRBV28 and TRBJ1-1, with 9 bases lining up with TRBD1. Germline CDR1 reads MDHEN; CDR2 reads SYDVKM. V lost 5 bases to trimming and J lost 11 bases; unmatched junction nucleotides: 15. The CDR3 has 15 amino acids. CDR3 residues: CASSLSGTGKGKAFF. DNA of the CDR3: TGTGCCAGCAGTCTATCCGGGACAGGGAAGGGGAAGGCTTTCTTT.

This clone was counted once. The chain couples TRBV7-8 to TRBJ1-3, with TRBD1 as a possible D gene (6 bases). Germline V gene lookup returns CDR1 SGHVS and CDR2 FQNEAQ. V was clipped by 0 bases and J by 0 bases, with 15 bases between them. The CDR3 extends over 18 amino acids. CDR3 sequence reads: CASSLAPPRQASGNTIYF. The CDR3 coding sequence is TGTGCCAGCAGCTTAGCACCTCCTAGACAGGCCTCTGGAAACACCATATATTTT.

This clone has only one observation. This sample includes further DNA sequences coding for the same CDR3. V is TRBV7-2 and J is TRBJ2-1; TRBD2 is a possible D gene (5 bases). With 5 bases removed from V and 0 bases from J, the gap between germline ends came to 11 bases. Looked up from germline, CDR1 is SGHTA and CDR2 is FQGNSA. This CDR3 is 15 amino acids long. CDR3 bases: TGTGCCAGCAGCCCGAGCGGAAGCTCCTACAATGAGCAGTTCTTC. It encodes CASSPSGSSYNEQFF.

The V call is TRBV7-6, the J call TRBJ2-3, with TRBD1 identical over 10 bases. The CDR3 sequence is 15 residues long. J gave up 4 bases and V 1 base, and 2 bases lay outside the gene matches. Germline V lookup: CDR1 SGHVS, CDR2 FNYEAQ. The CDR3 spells CASSLVGTGADTQYF. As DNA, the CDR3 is TGTGCCAGCAGCTTAGTAGGGACAGGGGCAGATACGCAGTATTTT.

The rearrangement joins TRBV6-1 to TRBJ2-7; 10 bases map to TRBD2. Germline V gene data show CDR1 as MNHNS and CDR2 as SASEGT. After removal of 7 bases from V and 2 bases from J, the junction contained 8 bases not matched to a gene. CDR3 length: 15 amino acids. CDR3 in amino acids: CASIEREGTTYEQYF. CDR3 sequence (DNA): TGTGCCAGCATAGAGCGGGAGGGAACTACCTACGAGCAGTACTTC.

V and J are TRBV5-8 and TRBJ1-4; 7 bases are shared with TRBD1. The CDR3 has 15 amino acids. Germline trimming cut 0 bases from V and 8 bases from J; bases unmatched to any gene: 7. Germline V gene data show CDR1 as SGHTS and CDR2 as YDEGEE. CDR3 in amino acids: CASSLGLDRAEKLFF. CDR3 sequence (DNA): TGTGCCAGCAGCTTGGGGCTTGACAGGGCAGAAAAACTGTTTTTT. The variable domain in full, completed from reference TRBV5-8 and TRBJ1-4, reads EAGVTQSPTHLIKTRGQQATLRCSPISGHTSVYWYQQALGLGLQFLLWYDEGEERNRGNFPPRFSGRQFPNYSSELNVNALELEDSALYLCASSLGLDRAEKLFFGSGTQLSVL.

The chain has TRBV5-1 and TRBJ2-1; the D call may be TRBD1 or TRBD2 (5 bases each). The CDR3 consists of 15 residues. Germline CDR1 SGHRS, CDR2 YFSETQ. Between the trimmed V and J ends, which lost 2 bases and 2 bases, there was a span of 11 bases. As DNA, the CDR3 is TGCGCCAGCAGCTTTCGGGACGGAACCTACAATGAGCAGTTCTTC. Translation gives CASSFRDGTYNEQFF.

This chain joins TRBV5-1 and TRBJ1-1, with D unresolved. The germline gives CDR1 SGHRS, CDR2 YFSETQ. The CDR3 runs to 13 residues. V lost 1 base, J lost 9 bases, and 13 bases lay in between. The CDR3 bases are TGCGCCAGCAGCTTGAGCTGGGCTTCAAAAGCTTTCTTT. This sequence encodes CASSLSWASKAFF.

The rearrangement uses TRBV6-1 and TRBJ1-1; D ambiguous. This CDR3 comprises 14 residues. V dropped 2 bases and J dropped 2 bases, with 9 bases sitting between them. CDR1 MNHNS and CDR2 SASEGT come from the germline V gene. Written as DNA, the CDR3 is TGTGCCAGCAGTGAATGGTTGCTAAACACTGAAGCTTTCTTT. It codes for CASSEWLLNTEAFF.

CDR3 in amino acids: CASRENRAKVQPQHF. The CDR3 DNA is TGTGCCAGCAGGGAAAACCGGGCCAAAGTTCAGCCCCAGCATTTT. This sequence joins TRBV2 and TRBJ1-5; D is unresolved. CDR1 and CDR2 from the germline V gene are SNHLY and FYNNEI. The CDR3 runs to 15 residues. V was pared by 6 bases and J by 6 bases, with 18 bases between.

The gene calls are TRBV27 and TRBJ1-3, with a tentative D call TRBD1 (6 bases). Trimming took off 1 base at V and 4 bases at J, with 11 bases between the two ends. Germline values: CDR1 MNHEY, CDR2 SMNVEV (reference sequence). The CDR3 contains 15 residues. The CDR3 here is CASSLWGAAGNTIYF. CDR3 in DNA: TGTGCCAGCAGTTTATGGGGGGCAGCAGGAAACACCATATATTTT.

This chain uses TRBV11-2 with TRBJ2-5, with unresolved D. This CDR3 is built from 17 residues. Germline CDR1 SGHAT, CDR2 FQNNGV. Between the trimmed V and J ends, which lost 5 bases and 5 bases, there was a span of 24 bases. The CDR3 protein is CASSQSRTGGWVETQYF. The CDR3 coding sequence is TGTGCCAGCAGCCAATCCCGGACGGGTGGCTGGGTGGAGACCCAGTACTTC.

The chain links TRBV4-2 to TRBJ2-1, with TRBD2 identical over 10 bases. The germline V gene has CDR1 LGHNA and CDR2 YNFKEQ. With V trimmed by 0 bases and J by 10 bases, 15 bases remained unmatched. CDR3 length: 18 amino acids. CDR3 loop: CASSQEATSSGSNREQFF. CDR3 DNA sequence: TGTGCCAGCAGCCAAGAGGCAACTTCTAGCGGGAGTAATAGGGAGCAGTTCTTC.

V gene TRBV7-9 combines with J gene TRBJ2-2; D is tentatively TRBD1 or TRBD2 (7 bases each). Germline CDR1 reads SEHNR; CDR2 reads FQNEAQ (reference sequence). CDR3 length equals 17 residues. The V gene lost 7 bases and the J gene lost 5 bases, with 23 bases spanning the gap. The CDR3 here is CASTPSGGRAVTGELFF. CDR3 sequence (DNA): TGTGCCAGCACCCCGTCAGGGGGGAGGGCCGTAACCGGGGAGCTGTTTTTT.

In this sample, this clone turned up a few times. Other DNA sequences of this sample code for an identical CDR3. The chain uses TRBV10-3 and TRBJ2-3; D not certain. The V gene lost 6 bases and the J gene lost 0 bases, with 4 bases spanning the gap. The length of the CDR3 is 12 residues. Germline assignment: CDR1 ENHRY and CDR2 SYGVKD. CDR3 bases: TGTGCCATCAGGGATAGCACAGATACGCAGTATTTT. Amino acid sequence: CAIRDSTDTQYF.

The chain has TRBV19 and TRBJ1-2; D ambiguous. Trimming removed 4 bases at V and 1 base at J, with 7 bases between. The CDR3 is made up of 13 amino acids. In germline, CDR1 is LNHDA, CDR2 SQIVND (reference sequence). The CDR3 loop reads CASSKTLNYGYTF. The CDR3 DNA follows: TGTGCCAGTAGTAAGACACTTAACTATGGCTACACCTTC.